This T cell receptor (beta chain) was captured in a study of follicular helper T cells after annual influenza vaccination. This clone was counted only a few times. Here immunoSEQ multiplex PCR was the method, and the copy in TCRdb shows in-frame clones only, minus some. Of 8,000 to 8,500 clones listed, roughly four fifths are singletons. CDR1 is SNHLY and CDR2 is FYNNEI in the germline V gene. Trimming at V came to 8 bases and at J to 9 bases, leaving 13 bases not matched to a gene. This CDR3 is 13 amino acids long. Time point indicated: 2014-2015 season, pre-vaccination. This TCR came from an adult who received the influenza vaccine. This chain joins TRBV2 and TRBJ2-7; 7 bases agree with TRBD2. The material was CXCR5+ CD38- circulating T follicular helper cells from blood, obtained on the day of influenza vaccination. Documented subset: circulating Tfh, non-naive CD4+CXCR5+PD-1+ (ICOS+CD38+ or ICOS-CD38-). DNA of the CDR3: TGTGCCAGCTCCCTAGCGGCGGCCCCTGCGCAGTACTTC. This encodes CASSLAAAPAQYF. Filled out from reference TRBV2 and TRBJ2-7, the complete variable domain reads EPEVTQTPSHQVTQMGQEVILRCVPISNHLYFYWYRQILGQKVEFLVSFYNNEISEKSEIFDDQFSVERPDGSNFTLKIRSTKLEDSAMYFCASSLAAAPAQYFGPGTRLTVT.